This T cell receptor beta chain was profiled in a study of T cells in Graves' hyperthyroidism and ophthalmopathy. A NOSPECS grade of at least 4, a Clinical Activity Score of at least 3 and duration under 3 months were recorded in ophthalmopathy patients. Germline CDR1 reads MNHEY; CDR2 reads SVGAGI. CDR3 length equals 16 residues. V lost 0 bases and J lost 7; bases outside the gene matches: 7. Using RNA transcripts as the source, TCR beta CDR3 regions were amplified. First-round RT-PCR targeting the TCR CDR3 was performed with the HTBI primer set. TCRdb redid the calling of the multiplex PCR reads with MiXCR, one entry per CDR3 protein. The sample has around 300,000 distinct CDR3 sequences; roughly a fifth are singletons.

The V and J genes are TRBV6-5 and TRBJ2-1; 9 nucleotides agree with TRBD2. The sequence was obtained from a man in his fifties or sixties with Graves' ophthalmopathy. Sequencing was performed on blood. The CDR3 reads CASSYSPSGTRNEQFF. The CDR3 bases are TGTGCCAGCAGTTACTCGCCTAGCGGGACCCGAAATGAGCAGTTCTTC.